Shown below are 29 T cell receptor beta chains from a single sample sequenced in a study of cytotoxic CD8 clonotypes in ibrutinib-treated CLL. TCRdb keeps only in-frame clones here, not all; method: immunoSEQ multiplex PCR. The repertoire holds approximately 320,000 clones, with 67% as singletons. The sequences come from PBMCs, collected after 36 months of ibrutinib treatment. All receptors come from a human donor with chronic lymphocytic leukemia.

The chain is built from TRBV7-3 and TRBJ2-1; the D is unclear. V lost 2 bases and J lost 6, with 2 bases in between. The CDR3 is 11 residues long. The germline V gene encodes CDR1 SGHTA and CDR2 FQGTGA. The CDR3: CASSLLNEQFF. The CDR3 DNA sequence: TGTGCCAGCAGCTTACTCAATGAGCAGTTCTTC.

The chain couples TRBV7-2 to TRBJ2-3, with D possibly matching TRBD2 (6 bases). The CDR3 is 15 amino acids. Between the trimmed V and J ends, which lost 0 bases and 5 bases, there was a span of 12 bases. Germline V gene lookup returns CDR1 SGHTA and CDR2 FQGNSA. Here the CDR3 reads CASSLASGYKDTQYF. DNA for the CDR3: TGTGCCAGCAGCTTAGCTAGCGGTTACAAAGATACGCAGTATTTT.

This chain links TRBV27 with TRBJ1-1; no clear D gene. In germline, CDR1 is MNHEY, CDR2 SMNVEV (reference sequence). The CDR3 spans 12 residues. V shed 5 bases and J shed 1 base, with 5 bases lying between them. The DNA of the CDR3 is TGTGCCAGCAGTCCGGGGAACACTGAAGCTTTCTTT. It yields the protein CASSPGNTEAFF.

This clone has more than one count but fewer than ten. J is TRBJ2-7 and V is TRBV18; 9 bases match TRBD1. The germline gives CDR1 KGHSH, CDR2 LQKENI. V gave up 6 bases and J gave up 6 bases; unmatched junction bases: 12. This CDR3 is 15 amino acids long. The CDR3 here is CASSDRDRGNGEQYF. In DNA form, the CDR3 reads TGTGCCAGCTCGGATCGAGACAGGGGGAATGGCGAGCAGTACTTC.

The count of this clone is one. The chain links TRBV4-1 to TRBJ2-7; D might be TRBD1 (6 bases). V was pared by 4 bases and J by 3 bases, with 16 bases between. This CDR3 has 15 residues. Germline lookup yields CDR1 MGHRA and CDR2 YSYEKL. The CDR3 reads CASSRTRGNYYEQYF. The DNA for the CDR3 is TGCGCCAGCAGCCGTACCAGGGGTAACTACTACGAGCAGTACTTC.

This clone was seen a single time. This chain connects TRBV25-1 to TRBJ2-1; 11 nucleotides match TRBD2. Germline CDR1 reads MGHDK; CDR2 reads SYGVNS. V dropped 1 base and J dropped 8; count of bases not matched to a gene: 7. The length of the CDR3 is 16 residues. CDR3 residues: CASSESPSGRRDEQFF. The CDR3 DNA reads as TGTGCCAGCAGTGAATCTCCTAGCGGGAGGAGGGATGAGCAGTTCTTC.

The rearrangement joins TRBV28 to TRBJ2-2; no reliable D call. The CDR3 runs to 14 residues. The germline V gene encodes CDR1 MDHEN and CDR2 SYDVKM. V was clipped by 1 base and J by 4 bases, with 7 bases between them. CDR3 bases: TGTGCCAGCAGTTTATTTCTAGGCACCGGGGAGCTGTTTTTT. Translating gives CASSLFLGTGELFF. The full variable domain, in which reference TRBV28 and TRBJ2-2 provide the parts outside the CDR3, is DVKVTQSSRYLVKRTGEKVFLECVQDMDHENMFWYRQDPGLGLRLIYFSYDVKMKEKGDIPEGYSVSREKKERFSLILESASTNQTSMYLCASSLFLGTGELFFGEGSRLTVL.

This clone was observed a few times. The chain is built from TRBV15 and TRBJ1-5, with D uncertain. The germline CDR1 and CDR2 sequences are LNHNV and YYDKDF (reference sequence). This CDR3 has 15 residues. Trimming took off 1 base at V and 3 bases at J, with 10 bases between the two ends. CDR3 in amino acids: CATSRGVGFNQPQHF. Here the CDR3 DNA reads TGTGCCACCAGCAGAGGCGTAGGGTTCAATCAGCCCCAGCATTTT. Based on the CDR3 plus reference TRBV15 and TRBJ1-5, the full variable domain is DAMVIQNPRYQVTQFGKPVTLSCSQTLNHNVMYWYQQKSSQAPKLLFHYYDKDFNNEADTPDNFQSRRPNTSFCFLDIRSPGLGDTAMYLCATSRGVGFNQPQHFGDGTRLSIL.

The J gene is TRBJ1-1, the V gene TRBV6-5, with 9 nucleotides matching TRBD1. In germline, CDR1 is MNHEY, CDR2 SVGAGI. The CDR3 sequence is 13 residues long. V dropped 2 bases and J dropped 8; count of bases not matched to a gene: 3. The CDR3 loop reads CASSYLTGGEAFF. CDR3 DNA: TGTGCCAGCAGTTACCTGACAGGGGGGGAAGCTTTCTTT.

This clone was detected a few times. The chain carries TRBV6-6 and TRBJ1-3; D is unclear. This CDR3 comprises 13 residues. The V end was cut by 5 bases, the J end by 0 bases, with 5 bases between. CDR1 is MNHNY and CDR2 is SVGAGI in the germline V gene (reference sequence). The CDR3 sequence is CASSTVSGNTIYF. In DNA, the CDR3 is TGTGCCAGCAGTACAGTCTCTGGAAACACCATATATTTT.

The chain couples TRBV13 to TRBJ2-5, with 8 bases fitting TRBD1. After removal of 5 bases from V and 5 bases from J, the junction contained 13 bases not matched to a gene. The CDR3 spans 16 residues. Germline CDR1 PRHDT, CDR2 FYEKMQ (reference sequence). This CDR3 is CASSDTRETGDETQYF. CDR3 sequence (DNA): TGTGCCAGCAGCGATACCCGCGAGACAGGGGACGAGACCCAGTACTTC.

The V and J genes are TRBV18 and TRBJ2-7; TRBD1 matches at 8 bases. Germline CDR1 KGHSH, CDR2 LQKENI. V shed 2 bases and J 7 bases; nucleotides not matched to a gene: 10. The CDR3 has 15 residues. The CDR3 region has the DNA TGTGCCAGCTCACCAGGGACAGGACCTAGTGGGGAGCAGTACTTC. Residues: CASSPGTGPSGEQYF. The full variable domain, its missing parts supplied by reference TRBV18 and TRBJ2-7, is NAGVMQNPRHLVRRRGQEARLRCSPMKGHSHVYWYRQLPEEGLKFMVYLQKENIIDESGMPKERFSAEFPKEGPSILRIQQVVRGDSAAYFCASSPGTGPSGEQYFGPGTRLTVT.

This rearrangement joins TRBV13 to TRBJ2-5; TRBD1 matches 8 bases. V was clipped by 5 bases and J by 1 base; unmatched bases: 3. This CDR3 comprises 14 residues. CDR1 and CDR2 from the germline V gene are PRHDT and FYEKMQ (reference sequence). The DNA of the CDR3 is TGTGCCAGCAGCACGACAGGGGCCCAAGAGACCCAGTACTTC. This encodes CASSTTGAQETQYF.

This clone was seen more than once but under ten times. The CDR3 DNA follows: TGTGCCAGTAGTACCCGGGACAGTGAAAAACTGTTTTTT. Protein product: CASSTRDSEKLFF. The chain recombines TRBV19 with TRBJ1-4; 7 nucleotides align to TRBD1. This CDR3 spans 13 amino acids. V shed 4 bases and J 7 bases; nucleotides not matched to a gene: 3. CDR1 is LNHDA, CDR2 SQIVND, per germline (reference sequence). Full variable domain (remainder filled in from reference TRBV19 and TRBJ1-4): DGGITQSPKYLFRKEGQNVTLSCEQNLNHDAMYWYRQDPGQGLRLIYYSQIVNDFQKGDIAEGYSVSREKKESFPLTVTSAQKNPTAFYLCASSTRDSEKLFFGSGTQLSVL.

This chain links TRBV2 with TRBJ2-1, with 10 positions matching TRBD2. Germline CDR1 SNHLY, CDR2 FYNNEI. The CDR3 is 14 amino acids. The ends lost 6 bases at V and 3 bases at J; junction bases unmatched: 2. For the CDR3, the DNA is TGTGCCAGCAGAGGACTAGCGGACTACAATGAGCAGTTCTTC. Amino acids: CASRGLADYNEQFF.

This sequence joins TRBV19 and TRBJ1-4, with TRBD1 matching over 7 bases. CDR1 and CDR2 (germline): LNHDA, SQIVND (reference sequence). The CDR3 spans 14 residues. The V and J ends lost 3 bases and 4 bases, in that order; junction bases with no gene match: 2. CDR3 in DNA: TGTGCCAGTAGTATCGGGACAGTTAATGAAAAACTGTTTTTT. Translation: CASSIGTVNEKLFF.

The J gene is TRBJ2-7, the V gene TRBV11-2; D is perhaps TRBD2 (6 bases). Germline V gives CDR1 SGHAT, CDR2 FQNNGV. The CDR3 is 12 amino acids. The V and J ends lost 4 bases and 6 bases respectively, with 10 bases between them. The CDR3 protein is CASSSGTGEQYF. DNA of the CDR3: TGTGCCAGCAGCTCGGGGACTGGCGAGCAGTACTTC. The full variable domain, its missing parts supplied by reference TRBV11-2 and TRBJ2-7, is EAGVAQSPRYKIIEKRQSVAFWCNPISGHATLYWYQQILGQGPKLLIQFQNNGVVDDSQLPKDRFSAERLKGVDSTLKIQPAKLEDSAVYLCASSSGTGEQYFGPGTRLTVT.

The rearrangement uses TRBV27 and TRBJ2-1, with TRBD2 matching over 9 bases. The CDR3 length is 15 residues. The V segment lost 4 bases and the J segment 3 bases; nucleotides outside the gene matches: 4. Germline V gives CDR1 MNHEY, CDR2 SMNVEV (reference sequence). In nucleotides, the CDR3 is TGTGCCAGCAGTTCAGCGGGAGGTTTCTACAATGAGCAGTTCTTC. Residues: CASSSAGGFYNEQFF.

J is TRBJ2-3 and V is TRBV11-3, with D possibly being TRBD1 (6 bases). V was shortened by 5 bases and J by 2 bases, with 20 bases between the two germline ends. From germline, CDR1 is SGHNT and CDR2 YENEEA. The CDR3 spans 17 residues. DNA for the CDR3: TGTGCCAGCAGCCCGCTGGTAACAGGGACCCACACAGATACGCAGTATTTT. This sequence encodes CASSPLVTGTHTDTQYF.

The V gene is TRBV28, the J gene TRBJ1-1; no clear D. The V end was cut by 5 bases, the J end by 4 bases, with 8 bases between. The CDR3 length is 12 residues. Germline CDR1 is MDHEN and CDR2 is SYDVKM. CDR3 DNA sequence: TGTGCCAGCAGTCTAGTGTTCACTGAAGCTTTCTTT. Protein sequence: CASSLVFTEAFF.

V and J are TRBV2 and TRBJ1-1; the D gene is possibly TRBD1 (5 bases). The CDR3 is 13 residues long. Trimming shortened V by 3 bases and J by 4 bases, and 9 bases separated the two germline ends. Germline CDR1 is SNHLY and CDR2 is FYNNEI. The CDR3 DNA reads TGTGCCAGCAGTGACTGGGGCCCCACTGAAGCTTTCTTT. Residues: CASSDWGPTEAFF.

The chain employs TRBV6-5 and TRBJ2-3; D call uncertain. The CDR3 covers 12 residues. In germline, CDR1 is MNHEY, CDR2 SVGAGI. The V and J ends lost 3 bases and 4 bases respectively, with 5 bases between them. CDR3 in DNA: TGTGCCAGCAGTTATTTCGCAGATACGCAGTATTTT. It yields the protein CASSYFADTQYF.

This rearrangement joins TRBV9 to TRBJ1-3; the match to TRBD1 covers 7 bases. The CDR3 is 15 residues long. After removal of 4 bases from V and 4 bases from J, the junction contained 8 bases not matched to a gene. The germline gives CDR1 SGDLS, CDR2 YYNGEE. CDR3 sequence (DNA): TGTGCCAGCAGCCTCCAGACAGGGACCGGAAACACCATATATTTT. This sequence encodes CASSLQTGTGNTIYF.

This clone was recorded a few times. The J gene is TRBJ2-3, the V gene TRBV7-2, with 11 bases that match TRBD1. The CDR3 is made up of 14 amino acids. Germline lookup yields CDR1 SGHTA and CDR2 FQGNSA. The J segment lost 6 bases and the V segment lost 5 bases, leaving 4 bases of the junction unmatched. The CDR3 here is CASSQDRGLDTQYF. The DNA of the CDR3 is TGTGCCAGCAGCCAGGACAGGGGGCTGGATACGCAGTATTTT. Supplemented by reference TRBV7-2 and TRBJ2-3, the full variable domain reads GAGVSQSPSNKVTEKGKDVELRCDPISGHTALYWYRQSLGQGLEFLIYFQGNSAPDKSGLPSDRFSAERTGGSVSTLTIQRTQQEDSAVYLCASSQDRGLDTQYFGPGTRLTVL.

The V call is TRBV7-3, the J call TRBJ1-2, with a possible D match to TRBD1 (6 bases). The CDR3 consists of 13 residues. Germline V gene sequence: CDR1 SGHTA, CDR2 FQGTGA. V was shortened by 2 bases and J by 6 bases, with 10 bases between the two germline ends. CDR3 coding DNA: TGTGCCAGCAGCTTAGACAGGTCGGATGGCTACACCTTC. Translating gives CASSLDRSDGYTF.

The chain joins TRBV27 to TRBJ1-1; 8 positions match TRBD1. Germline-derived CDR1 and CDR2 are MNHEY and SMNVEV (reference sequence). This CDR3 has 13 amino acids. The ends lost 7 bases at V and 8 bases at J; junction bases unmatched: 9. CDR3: CASTGRGLSEAFF. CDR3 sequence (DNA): TGTGCCAGCACGGGCAGGGGGCTATCCGAAGCTTTCTTT.

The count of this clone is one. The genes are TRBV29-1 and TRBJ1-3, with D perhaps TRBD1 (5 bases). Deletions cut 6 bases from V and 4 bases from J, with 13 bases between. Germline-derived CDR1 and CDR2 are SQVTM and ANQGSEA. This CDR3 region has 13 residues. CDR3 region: CSVRTGLGNTIYF. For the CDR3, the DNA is TGCAGCGTAAGAACAGGACTAGGAAACACCATATATTTT.

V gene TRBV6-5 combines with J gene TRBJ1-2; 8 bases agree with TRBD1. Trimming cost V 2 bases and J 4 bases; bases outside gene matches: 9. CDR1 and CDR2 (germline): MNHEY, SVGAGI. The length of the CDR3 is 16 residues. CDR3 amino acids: CASSYGQGRYSYGYTF. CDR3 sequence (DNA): TGTGCCAGCAGTTACGGACAGGGTCGGTACTCCTATGGCTACACCTTC.

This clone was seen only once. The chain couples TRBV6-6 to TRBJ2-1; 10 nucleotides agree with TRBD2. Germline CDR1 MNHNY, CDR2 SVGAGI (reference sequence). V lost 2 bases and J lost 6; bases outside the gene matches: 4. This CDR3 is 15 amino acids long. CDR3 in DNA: TGTGCCAGCAGTTACAAACTAGCGGGGTTCAATGAGCAGTTCTTC. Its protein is CASSYKLAGFNEQFF.